This T cell receptor beta chain was profiled in a study of shared clonotypes between healthy human individuals. This CDR3 has 14 amino acids. With 6 bases clipped from V and 9 bases from J, the junction kept 11 bases outside the gene matches. From germline, CDR1 is SGHNT and CDR2 YYREEE (reference sequence). Researchers divided each subset's genomic DNA evenly across several immunoSEQ plates. About 30,000 T cell genomes (approximately 190 ng DNA) went into each sorted-subset replicate. Repertoires were generated with immunoSEQ multiplex PCR, while TCRdb's copy carries only in-frame clones and drops some. This table holds about 2.2 million clones, 80% to 95% found once. Study-wide findings and caveats: When compared with the clonotypes that were shared by all four sorted-subset donors, the non-shared clonotypes turned out to have lower generation probabilities.

Note on this clone: What it binds is not known.

Terminally differentiated effector memory CD45RA+ cells were excluded from the naive CD8 cells, which were CD45RO-negative and positively selected for CCR7. This TCR was recovered from a man younger than 30 in good health. Some clones in this sample may be carry-over from other donors' samples. The sequenced sample consisted of naive CD8+ T cells from PBMCs. The J gene is TRBJ2-1, the V gene TRBV5-4, with 8 bases that match TRBD2. The CDR3 is CASTGLAGGVEQFF. CDR3 in DNA: TGTGCCAGCACCGGACTAGCTGGTGGTGTTGAGCAGTTCTTC.